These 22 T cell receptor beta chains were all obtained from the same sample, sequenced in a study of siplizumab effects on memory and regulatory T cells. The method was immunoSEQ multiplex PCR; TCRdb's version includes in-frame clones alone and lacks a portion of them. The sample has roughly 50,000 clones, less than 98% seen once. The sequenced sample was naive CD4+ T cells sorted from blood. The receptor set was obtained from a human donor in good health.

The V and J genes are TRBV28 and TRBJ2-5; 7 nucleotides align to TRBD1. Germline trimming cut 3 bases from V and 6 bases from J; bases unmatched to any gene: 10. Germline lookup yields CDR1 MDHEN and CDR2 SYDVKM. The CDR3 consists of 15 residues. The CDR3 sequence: CASSFWQGDLKTQYF. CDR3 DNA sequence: TGTGCCAGCAGTTTCTGGCAGGGGGACCTGAAGACCCAGTACTTC.

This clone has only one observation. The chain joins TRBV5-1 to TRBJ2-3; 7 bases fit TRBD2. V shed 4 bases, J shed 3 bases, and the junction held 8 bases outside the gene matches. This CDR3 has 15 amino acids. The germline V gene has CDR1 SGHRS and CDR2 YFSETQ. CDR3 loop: CASSLERGDTDTQYF. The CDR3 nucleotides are TGCGCCAGCAGCCTGGAGCGGGGCGATACAGATACGCAGTATTTT. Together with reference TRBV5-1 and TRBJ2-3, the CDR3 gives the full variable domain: KAGVTQTPRYLIKTRGQQVTLSCSPISGHRSVSWYQQTPGQGLQFLFEYFSETQRNKGNFPGRFSGRQFSNSRSEMNVSTLELGDSALYLCASSLERGDTDTQYFGPGTRLTVL.

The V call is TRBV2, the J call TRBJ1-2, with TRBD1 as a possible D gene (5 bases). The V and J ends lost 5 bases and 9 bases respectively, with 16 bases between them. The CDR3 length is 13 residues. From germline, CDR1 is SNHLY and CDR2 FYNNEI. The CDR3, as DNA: TGTGCCAGCAGTTGGGGGGGTGACCGTAGCTACACCTTC. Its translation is CASSWGGDRSYTF.

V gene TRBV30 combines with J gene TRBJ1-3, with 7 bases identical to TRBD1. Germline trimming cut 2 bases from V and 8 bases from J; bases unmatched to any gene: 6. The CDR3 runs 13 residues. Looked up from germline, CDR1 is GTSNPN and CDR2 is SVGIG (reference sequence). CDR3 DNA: TGTGCCTGGAGTCCCCGGGACAGCTACACCATATATTTT. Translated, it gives CAWSPRDSYTIYF.

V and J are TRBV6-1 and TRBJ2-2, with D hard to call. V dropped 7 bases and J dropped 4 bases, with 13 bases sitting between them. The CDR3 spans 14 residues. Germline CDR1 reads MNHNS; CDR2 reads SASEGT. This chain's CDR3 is CASIRDWGTGELFF. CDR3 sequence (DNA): TGTGCCAGCATTAGAGACTGGGGCACCGGGGAGCTGTTTTTT.

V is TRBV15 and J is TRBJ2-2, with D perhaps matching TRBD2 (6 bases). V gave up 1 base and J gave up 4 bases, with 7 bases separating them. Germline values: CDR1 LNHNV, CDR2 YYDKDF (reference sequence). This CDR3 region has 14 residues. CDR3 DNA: TGTGCCACCAGCAGAGGGGGGGTCACCGGGGAGCTGTTTTTT. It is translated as CATSRGGVTGELFF. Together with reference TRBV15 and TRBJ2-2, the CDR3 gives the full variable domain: DAMVIQNPRYQVTQFGKPVTLSCSQTLNHNVMYWYQQKSSQAPKLLFHYYDKDFNNEADTPDNFQSRRPNTSFCFLDIRSPGLGDTAMYLCATSRGGVTGELFFGEGSRLTVL.

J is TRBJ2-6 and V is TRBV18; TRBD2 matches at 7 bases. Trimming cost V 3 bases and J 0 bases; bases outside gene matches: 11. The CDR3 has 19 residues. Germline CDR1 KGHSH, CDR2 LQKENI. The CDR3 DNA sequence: TGTGCCAGCTCACCTTTACAGCCCGGGGGGACCTCTGGGGCCAACGTCCTGACTTTC. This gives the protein CASSPLQPGGTSGANVLTF.

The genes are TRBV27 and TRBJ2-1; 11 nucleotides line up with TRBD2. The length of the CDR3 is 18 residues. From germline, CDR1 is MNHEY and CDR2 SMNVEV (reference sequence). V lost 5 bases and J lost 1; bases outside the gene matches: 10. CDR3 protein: CASSPSFRLAGSYNEQFF. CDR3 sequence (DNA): TGTGCCAGCAGTCCCTCCTTCCGACTAGCGGGGTCCTACAATGAGCAGTTCTTC.

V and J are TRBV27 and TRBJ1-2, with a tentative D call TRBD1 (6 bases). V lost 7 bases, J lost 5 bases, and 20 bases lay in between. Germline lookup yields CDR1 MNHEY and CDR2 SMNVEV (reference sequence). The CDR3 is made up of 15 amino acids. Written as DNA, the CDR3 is TGTGCCAGCACCAGATCGGGGGGGCGGGGGTATGGCTACACCTTC. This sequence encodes CASTRSGGRGYGYTF.

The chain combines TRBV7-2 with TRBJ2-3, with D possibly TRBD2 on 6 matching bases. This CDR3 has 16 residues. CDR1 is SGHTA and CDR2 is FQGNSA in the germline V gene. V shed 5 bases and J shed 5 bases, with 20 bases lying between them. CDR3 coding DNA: TGTGCCAGCAGCCCCCGGGGAAGGGAGGTAGGAGATACGCAGTATTTT. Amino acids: CASSPRGREVGDTQYF.

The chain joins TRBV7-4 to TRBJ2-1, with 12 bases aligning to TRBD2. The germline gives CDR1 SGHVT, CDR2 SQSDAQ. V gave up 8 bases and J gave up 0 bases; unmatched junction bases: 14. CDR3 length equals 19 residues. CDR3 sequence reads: CASRSTSGRSDNSYNEQFF. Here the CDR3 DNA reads TGTGCCAGCCGATCGACTAGCGGGAGATCAGATAACTCCTACAATGAGCAGTTCTTC.

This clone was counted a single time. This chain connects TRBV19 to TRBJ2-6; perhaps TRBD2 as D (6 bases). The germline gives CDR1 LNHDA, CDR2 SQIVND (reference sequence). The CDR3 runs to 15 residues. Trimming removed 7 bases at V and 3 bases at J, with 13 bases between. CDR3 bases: TGTGCCAGTAATTCGGGGGTAGGTGGGGCCAACGTCCTGACTTTC. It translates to CASNSGVGGANVLTF.

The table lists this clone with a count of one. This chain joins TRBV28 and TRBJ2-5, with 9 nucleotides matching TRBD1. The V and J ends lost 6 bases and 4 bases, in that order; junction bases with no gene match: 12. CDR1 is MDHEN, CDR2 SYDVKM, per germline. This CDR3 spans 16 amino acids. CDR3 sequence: CASSRPGQGGIETQYF. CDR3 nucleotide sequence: TGTGCCAGCAGCCGGCCGGGACAGGGAGGGATAGAGACCCAGTACTTC.

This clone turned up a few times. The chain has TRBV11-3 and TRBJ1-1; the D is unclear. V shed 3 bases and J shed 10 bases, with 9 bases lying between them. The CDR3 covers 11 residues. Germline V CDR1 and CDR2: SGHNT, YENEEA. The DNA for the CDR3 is TGTGCCAGCAGCTTGGCAGGCTCAGCTTTCTTT. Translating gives CASSLAGSAFF.

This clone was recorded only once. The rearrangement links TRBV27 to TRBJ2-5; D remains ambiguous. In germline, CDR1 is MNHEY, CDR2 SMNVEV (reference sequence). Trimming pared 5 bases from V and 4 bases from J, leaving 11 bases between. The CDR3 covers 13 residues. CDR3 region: CASSGRLGETQYF. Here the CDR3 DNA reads TGTGCCAGCAGTGGCCGGTTGGGAGAGACCCAGTACTTC.

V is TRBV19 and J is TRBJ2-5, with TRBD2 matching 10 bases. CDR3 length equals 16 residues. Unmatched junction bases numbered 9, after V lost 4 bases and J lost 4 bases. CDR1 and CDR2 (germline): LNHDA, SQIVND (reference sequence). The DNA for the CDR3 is TGTGCCAGTAGTAAGACTAGCGGGTGGGGGATAGAGACCCAGTACTTC. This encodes CASSKTSGWGIETQYF.

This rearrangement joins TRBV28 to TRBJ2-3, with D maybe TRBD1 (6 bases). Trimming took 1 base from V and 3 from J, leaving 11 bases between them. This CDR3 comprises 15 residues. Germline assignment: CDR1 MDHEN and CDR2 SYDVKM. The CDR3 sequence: CASSLSGVETDTQYF. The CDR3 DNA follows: TGTGCCAGCAGTTTATCAGGGGTCGAGACAGATACGCAGTATTTT.

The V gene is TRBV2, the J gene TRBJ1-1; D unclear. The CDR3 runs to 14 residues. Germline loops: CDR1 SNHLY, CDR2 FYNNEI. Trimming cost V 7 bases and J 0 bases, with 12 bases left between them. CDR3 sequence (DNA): TGTGCCAGCAAGAACGTAGGTTTGAACACTGAAGCTTTCTTT. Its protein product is CASKNVGLNTEAFF.

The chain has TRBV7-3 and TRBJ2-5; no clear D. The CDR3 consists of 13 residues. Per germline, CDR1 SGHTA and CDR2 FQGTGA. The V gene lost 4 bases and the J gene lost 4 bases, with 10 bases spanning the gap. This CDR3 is CASSSPPGETQYF. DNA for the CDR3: TGTGCCAGCAGCTCCCCCCCTGGAGAGACCCAGTACTTC. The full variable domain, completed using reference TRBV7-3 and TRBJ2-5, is GAGVSQTPSNKVTEKGKYVELRCDPISGHTALYWYRQSLGQGPEFLIYFQGTGAADDSGLPNDRFFAVRPEGSVSTLKIQRTERGDSAVYLCASSSPPGETQYFGPGTRLLVL.

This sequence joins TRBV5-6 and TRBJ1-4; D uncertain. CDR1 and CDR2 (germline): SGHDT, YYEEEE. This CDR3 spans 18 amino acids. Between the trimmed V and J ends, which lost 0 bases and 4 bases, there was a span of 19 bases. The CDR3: CASSLDVRASSLNEKLFF. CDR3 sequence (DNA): TGTGCCAGCAGCTTGGATGTCCGGGCCTCAAGTCTTAATGAAAAACTGTTTTTT.

CDR3 loop: CASNRGNEQFF. The CDR3 DNA reads as TGTGCCAGCAACAGGGGCAATGAGCAGTTCTTC. V usage is TRBV2 and J usage is TRBJ2-1, with 7 bases fitting TRBD1. CDR1 is SNHLY, CDR2 FYNNEI, per germline. J lost 6 bases, V lost 7 bases, and 0 bases had no gene match. This CDR3 has 11 residues.

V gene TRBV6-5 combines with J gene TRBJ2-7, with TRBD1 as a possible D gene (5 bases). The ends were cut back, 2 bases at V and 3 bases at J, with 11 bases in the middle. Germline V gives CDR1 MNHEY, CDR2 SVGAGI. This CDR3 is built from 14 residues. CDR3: CASSYVAGYYEQYF. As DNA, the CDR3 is TGTGCCAGCAGTTACGTAGCAGGGTACTACGAGCAGTACTTC.